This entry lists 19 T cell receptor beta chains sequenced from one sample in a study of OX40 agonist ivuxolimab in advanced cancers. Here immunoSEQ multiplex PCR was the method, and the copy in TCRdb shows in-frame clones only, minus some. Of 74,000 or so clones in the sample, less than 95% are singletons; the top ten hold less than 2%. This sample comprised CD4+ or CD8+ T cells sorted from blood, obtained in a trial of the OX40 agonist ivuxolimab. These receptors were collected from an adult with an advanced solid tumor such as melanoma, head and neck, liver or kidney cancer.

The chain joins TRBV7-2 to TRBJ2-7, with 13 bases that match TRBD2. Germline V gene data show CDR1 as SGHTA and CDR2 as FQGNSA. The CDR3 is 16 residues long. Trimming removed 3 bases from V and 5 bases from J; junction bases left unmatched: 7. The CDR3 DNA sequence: TGTGCCAGCAGCTTCCGCGGGACTAGCGGGATTCACGAGCAGTACTTC. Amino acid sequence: CASSFRGTSGIHEQYF.

CDR3 loop: CASSLSGGTGELFF. Written as DNA, the CDR3 is TGTGCCAGCAGCTTGTCCGGGGGAACCGGGGAGCTGTTTTTT. The rearrangement links TRBV7-3 to TRBJ2-2; D may be TRBD2 (6 bases). The V gene's germline CDR1 is SGHTA and CDR2 FQGTGA. CDR3 length equals 14 residues. The V and J ends lost 3 bases and 5 bases respectively, with 10 bases between them. Using reference TRBV7-3 and TRBJ2-2 for the parts outside the CDR3, the full variable domain is GAGVSQTPSNKVTEKGKYVELRCDPISGHTALYWYRQSLGQGPEFLIYFQGTGAADDSGLPNDRFFAVRPEGSVSTLKIQRTERGDSAVYLCASSLSGGTGELFFGEGSRLTVL.

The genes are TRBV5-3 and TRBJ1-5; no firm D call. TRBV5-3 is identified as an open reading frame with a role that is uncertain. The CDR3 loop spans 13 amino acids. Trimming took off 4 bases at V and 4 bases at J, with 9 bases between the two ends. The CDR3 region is CARSLVSNQPQHF. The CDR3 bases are TGTGCCAGAAGCCTGGTTAGTAATCAGCCCCAGCATTTT.

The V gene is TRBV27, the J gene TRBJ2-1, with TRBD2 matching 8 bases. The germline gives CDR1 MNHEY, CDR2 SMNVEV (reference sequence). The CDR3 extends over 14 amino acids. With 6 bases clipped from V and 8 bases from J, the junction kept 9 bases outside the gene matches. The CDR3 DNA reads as TGTGCCAGCAGCGGGACTAGGTTTAGCTATGAGCAGTTCTTC. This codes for CASSGTRFSYEQFF.

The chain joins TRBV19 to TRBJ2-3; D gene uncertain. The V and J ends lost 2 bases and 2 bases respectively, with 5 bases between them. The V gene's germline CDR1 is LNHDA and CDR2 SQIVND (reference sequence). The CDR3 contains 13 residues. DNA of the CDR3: TGTGCCAGTAGTATATCTTTCACAGATACGCAGTATTTT. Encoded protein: CASSISFTDTQYF.

CDR3 in amino acids: CASSDTNRGLGYGYTF. The CDR3 nucleotides are TGTGCCAGCAGTGACACGAACAGGGGGCTGGGCTATGGCTACACCTTC. The gene calls are TRBV6-4 and TRBJ1-2, with TRBD1 identical over 9 bases. Trimming at V came to 2 bases and at J to 4 bases, leaving 8 bases not matched to a gene. This CDR3 contains 16 residues. Germline V gene data show CDR1 as MRHNA and CDR2 as SNTAGT.

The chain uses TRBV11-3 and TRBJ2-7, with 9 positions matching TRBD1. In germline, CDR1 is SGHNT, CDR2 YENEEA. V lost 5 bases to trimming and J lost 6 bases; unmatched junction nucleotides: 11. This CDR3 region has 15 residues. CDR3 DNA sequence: TGTGCCAGCAGCCGAGTAGGGACAGGGATTGTCGAGCAGTACTTC. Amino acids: CASSRVGTGIVEQYF.

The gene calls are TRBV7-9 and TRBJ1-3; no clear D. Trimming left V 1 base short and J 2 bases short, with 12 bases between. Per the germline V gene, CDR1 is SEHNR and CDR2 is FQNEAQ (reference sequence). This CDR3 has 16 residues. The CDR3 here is CASSLVTFGAGNTIYF. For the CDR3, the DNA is TGTGCCAGCAGCTTAGTCACTTTTGGAGCTGGAAACACCATATATTTT.

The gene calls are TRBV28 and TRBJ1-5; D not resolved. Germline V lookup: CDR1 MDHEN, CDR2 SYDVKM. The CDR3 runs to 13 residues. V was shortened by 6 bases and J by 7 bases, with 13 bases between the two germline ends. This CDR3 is CASSPTRRQPQHF. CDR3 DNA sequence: TGTGCCAGCAGCCCGACCCGCAGGCAGCCCCAGCATTTT.

CDR3 DNA sequence: TGTGCCAGCAGGGGGACAGGGGAAGGACAGCCCCAGCATTTT. Protein sequence: CASRGTGEGQPQHF. This chain uses TRBV6-5 with TRBJ1-5; TRBD1 aligns across 10 bases. Trimming took 6 bases from V and 7 from J; bases not matched to a gene: 6. CDR1 is MNHEY and CDR2 is SVGAGI in the germline V gene. The CDR3 is 14 residues long.

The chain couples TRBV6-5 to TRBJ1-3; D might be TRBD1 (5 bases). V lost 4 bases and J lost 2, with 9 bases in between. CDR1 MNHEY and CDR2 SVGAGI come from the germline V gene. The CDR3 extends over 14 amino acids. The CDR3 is CASSFTGTGNTIYF. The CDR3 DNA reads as TGTGCCAGCAGTTTCACAGGAACTGGAAACACCATATATTTT.

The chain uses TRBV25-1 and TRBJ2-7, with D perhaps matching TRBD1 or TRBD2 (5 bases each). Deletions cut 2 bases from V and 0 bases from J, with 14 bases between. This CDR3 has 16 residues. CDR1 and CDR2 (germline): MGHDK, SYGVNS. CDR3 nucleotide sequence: TGTGCCAGCAGTGAAGGGGGAACAGCTCTCTCCTACGAGCAGTACTTC. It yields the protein CASSEGGTALSYEQYF.

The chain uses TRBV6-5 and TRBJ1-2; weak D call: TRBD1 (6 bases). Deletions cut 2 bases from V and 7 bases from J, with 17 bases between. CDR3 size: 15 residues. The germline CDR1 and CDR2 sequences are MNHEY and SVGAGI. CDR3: CASSYTRTALGGYTF. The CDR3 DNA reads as TGTGCCAGCAGTTACACCAGGACAGCCCTAGGTGGCTACACCTTC.

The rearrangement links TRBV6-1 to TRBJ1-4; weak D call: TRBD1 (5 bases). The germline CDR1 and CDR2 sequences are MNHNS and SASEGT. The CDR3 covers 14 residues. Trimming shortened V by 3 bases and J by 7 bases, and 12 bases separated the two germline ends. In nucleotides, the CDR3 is TGTGCCAGCAGTGATGTAGGTCAGGGTGAAAAACTGTTTTTT. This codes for CASSDVGQGEKLFF.

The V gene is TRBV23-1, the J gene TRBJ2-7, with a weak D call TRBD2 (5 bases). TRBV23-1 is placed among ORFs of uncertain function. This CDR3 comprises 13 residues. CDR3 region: CAQEAGPSYEQYF. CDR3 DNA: TGCGCTCAGGAGGCGGGCCCGTCCTACGAGCAGTACTTC.

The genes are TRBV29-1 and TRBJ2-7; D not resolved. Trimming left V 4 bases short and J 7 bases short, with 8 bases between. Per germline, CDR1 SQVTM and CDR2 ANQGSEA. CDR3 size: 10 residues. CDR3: CSVGMREQYF. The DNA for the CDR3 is TGCAGCGTTGGAATGAGGGAGCAGTACTTC.

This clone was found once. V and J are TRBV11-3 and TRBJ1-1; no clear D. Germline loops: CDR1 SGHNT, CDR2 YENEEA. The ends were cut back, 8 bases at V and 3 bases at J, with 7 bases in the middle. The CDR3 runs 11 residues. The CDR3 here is CASGTYTEAFF. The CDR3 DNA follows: TGTGCCAGCGGTACATACACTGAAGCTTTCTTT.

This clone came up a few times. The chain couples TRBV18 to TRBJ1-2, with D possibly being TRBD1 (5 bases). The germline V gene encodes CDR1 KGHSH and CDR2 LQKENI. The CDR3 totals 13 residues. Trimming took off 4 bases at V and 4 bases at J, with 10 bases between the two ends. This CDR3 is CASSRGEAYGYTF. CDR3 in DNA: TGTGCCAGCTCACGAGGGGAAGCCTATGGCTACACCTTC. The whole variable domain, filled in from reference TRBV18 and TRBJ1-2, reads NAGVMQNPRHLVRRRGQEARLRCSPMKGHSHVYWYRQLPEEGLKFMVYLQKENIIDESGMPKERFSAEFPKEGPSILRIQQVVRGDSAAYFCASSRGEAYGYTFGSGTRLTVV.

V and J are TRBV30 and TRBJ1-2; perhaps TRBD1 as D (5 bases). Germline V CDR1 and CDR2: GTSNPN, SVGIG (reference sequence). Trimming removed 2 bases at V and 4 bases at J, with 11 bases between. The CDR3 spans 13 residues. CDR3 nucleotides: TGTGCCTGGAGTCCCCAGGGAGTCTATGGCTACACCTTC. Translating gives CAWSPQGVYGYTF.